This T cell receptor beta chain was identified in a study of cytomegalovirus exposure and HLA in healthy donors. About the research overall: Most donors, more than 80% of roughly 400 genotyped, fell in the Caucasian-associated ancestry cluster.

This clone appeared a single time. J gave up 8 bases and V 2 bases, and 9 bases lay outside the gene matches. The CDR3 is 14 residues long. Germline CDR1 is GTSNPN and CDR2 is SVGIG (reference sequence). 60 Vbeta and 13 Jbeta primers were used in PCR. Source study methods: An analysis that came later counted 80 million or so unique TCR beta chains, some 11 million shared. Sequencing used immunoSEQ multiplex PCR; TCRdb keeps in-frame clones, though not all of them. V and J calls and clone size are copied from that table; D and trimming were computed from the DNA. The sample lists more than 200,000 clones, around three quarters occurring once.

Material: PBMCs. V gene TRBV30 combines with J gene TRBJ2-1, with 7 bases identical to TRBD2. The receptor was derived from a man in his forties in good health and CMV-seronegative. CDR3 in amino acids: CAWSPLLALDEQFF. CDR3 nucleotides: TGTGCCTGGAGTCCCCTACTAGCGTTAGATGAGCAGTTCTTC.